This T cell receptor beta chain was obtained from a study of blood T cell repertoires in COVID-19. Overall study context: Samples came from the United States, Italy and Spain, spanning acute and convalescent COVID-19. The analysed material was cDNA or gDNA that came from T cells, B-cell-depleted T cells, or PBMCs.

Assay: immunoSEQ multiplex PCR; the TCRdb copy retains only in-frame clones and omits some. The sample has 65,000 to 95,000 clones; around 90% are singletons. Trimming pared 0 bases from V and 10 bases from J, leaving 4 bases between. Germline CDR1 reads LGHDT; CDR2 reads YNNKEL (reference sequence). The CDR3 consists of 12 residues. This sequence originates from a middle-aged man with active COVID-19. The chain employs TRBV3-1 (or the pseudogene TRBV3-2) and TRBJ1-6, with unresolved D. Sequences were obtained from peripheral blood. The CDR3 spells CASSQEASPLHF. CDR3 bases: TGTGCCAGCAGCCAAGAAGCCTCACCCCTCCACTTT.